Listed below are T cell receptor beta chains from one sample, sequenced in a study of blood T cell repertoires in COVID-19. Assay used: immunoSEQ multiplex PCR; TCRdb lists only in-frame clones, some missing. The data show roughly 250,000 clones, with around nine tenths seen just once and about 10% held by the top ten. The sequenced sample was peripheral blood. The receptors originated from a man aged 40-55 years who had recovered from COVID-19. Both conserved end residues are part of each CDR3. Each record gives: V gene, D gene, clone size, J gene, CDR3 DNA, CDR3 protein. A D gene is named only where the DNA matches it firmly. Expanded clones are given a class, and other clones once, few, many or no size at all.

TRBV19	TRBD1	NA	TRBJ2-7	TGTGCCAGTAGTATTCACTCCCCGGACAGGAACTTCTCCTACGAGCAGTACTTC	CASSIHSPDRNFSYEQYF
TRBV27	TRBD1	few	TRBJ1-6	TGTGCCAGCAGTTTTGGTCCCCCAGGGGGGAATTCACCCCTCCACTTT	CASSFGPPGGNSPLHF
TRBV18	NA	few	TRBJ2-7	TGTGCCAGCTCAGAGGGAGAGGGCTACGAGCAGTACTTC	CASSEGEGYEQYF
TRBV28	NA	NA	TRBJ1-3	TGTGCCAGCAGCCTGGGGGGGTCCCCTGGAAACACCATATATTTT	CASSLGGSPGNTIYF
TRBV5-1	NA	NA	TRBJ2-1	TGCGCCAGCAGCTTCACACAGGGAACCTACAATGAGCAGTTCTTC	CASSFTQGTYNEQFF
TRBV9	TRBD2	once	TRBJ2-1	TGTGCCAGCAGCACACTAGCGGGGGGCGACAATGAGCAGTTCTTC	CASSTLAGGDNEQFF
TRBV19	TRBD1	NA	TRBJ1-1	TGTGCCAGTAGTCGCAGGGGGCGCGACACTGAAGCTTTCTTT	CASSRRGRDTEAFF
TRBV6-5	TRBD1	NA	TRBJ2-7	TGTGCCAGCAGCCGGGGAAGACAGGGGTACGAGCAGTACTTC	CASSRGRQGYEQYF
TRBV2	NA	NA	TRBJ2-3	TGTGCCACCCCGGGGGGCCGGGCAGATACGCAGTATTTT	CATPGGRADTQYF
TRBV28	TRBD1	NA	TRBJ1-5	TGTGCCAGCAGTTTAGTCGGGACAGGGAAGTTCGGCAATCAGCCCCAGCATTTT	CASSLVGTGKFGNQPQHF
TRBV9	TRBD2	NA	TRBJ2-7	TGTGCCAGCAGCGCGACTAGCGGGGGACACGAGCAGTACTTC	CASSATSGGHEQYF
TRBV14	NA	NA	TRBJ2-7	TGTGCCAGCAGCCATTCTATCTACGAGCAGTACTTC	CASSHSIYEQYF
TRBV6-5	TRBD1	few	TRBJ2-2	TGTGCCAGCAGAAAACAGGGGGCCGGGGAGCTGTTTTTT	CASRKQGAGELFF
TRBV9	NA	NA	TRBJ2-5	TGTGCCAGCAGCCTCACAGGGTTCCAAGAGACCCAGTACTTC	CASSLTGFQETQYF
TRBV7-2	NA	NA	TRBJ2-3	TGTGCCAGCAGCCCCCTGGGGGGCGGGGGTGGAGATACGCAGTATTTT	CASSPLGGGGGDTQYF
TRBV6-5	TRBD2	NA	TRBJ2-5	TGTGCCAGCAGTTACCCATTAGCGGGAGGGCGAAAGACCCAGTACTTC	CASSYPLAGGRKTQYF
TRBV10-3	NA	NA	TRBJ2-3	TGTGCCATCAGTGAGTCATGGCCAGATACGCAGTATTTT	CAISESWPDTQYF
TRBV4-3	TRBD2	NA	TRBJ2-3	TGCGCCAGCAGCCAAGATCTCAGACTAGCGGGAGGGGCAGATACGCAGTATTTT	CASSQDLRLAGGADTQYF
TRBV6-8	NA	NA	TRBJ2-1	TGTGCCAGCAGTTACTCCCCGCTCTTGACAGCTGACCTCTGGAATGAGCAGTTCTTC	CASSYSPLLTADLWNEQFF
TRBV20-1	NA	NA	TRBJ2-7	TGCAGTGCTCAGCAGGGGAGTGAGCAGTACTTC	CSAQQGSEQYF
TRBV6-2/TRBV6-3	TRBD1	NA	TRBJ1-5	TGTGCCAGCAGCGGTTTAACAGGGGATCAGCCCCAGCATTTT	CASSGLTGDQPQHF
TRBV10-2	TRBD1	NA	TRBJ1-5	TGCGCCAGCAGTGAGGTCGGACAGGGGAATGGGCCCCAGCATTTT	CASSEVGQGNGPQHF
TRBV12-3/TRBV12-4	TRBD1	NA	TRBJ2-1	TGTGCCAGCAACCCGGGACAGCACAATGAGCAGTTCTTC	CASNPGQHNEQFF
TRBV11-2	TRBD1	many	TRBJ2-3	TGTGCCAGCAGCTTAGGGGTCAGGACAGGGGGCGATACGCAGTATTTT	CASSLGVRTGGDTQYF
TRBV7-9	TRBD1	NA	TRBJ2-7	TGTGCCAGCAGCCGCCCCTGGACAGGTGCCTACGAGCAGTACTTC	CASSRPWTGAYEQYF
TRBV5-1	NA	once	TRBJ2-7	TGCGCCAGCAGCTTCCGGGACTTTGGATACGAGCAGTACTTC	CASSFRDFGYEQYF
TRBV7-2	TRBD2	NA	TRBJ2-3	TGTGCCAGCAGCTTAGGGGGGACTAGCGGGAGGCCGTGGAATACGCAGTATTTT	CASSLGGTSGRPWNTQYF
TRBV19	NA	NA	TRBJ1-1	TGTGCCAGCCTCGCCAGGGCGAACACTGAAGCTTTCTTT	CASLARANTEAFF
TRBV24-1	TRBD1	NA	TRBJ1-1	TGTGCCACCAGTGATTTGGACAGGGGGCGAAACAACCGCACTGAAGCTTTCTTT	CATSDLDRGRNNRTEAFF
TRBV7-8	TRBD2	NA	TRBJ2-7	TGTGCCAGCAGCTTAGCCTCGCGGGGGGGGCTTGGATCCTACGAGCAGTACTTC	CASSLASRGGLGSYEQYF
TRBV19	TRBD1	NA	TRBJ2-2	TGTGCCAGTAGAACGGGACAGAGATACACCGGGGAGCTGTTTTTT	CASRTGQRYTGELFF